The next 18 T cell receptor beta chains were all read from a single sample in a study of T cells in Graves' hyperthyroidism and ophthalmopathy. Amplified TCR beta CDR3 regions derived from RNA transcripts. Initially, a first-round RT-PCR of the TCR CDR3 employed the HTBI primer set. TCRdb called the multiplex PCR reads again in MiXCR, with one record for every CDR3 protein. The sample holds over 550,000 distinct CDR3 sequences, 16% seen once. The sample comprised blood. These receptors all come from a woman aged 18-30 years with Graves' hyperthyroidism.

The J gene is TRBJ1-2, the V gene TRBV10-3; maybe TRBD1 (5 bases). Trimming cost V 0 bases and J 6 bases, with 11 bases left between them. CDR3 length: 14 amino acids. Looked up from germline, CDR1 is ENHRY and CDR2 is SYGVKD. The CDR3 protein is CAISESMGQDGYTF. The CDR3 DNA reads TGTGCCATCAGTGAGTCTATGGGGCAGGATGGCTACACCTTC.

CDR3 bases: TGTGCCAGCATGATCTCCTACGAGCAGTACTTC. Its translation is CASMISYEQYF. The chain uses TRBV12-3 or TRBV12-4 and TRBJ2-7, with unresolved D. Trimming removed 7 bases at V and 0 bases at J, with 4 bases between. There are 11 residues in the CDR3.

J is TRBJ1-1 and V is TRBV19, with D hard to call. Germline V gene lookup returns CDR1 LNHDA and CDR2 SQIVND (reference sequence). The V and J ends lost 6 bases and 11 bases respectively, with 19 bases between them. The CDR3 spans 13 residues. The CDR3 loop is CASRDDVSSLAFF. CDR3 sequence (DNA): TGTGCCAGTAGGGACGACGTCAGTTCCCTGGCTTTCTTT.

This clonotype was observed a few times. This chain joins TRBV2 and TRBJ1-2; no definite D call. The CDR3 contains 13 residues. The ends were cut back, 7 bases at V and 0 bases at J, with 9 bases in the middle. Looked up from germline, CDR1 is SNHLY and CDR2 is FYNNEI. The CDR3: CASMDVSNYGYTF. DNA of the CDR3: TGTGCCAGCATGGACGTATCTAACTATGGCTACACCTTC. Based on the CDR3 plus reference TRBV2 and TRBJ1-2, the full variable domain is EPEVTQTPSHQVTQMGQEVILRCVPISNHLYFYWYRQILGQKVEFLVSFYNNEISEKSEIFDDQFSVERPDGSNFTLKIRSTKLEDSAMYFCASMDVSNYGYTFGSGTRLTVV.

This clonotype appeared many times. The V call is TRBV12-3 or TRBV12-4, the J call TRBJ2-7; maybe TRBD1 (5 bases). The CDR3 runs to 13 residues. V lost 5 bases to trimming and J lost 4 bases, with 12 bases between them. CDR3 coding DNA: TGTGCCAGCAGTCCAAACGGACATTACGAGCAGTACTTC. Translation: CASSPNGHYEQYF.

The CDR3 reads CASSIDPGSKAGELFF. The CDR3 nucleotides read TGTGCCAGTAGTATAGACCCGGGCTCGAAAGCCGGGGAGCTGTTTTTT. The chain has TRBV19 and TRBJ2-2; no clear D. Germline V lookup: CDR1 LNHDA, CDR2 SQIVND (reference sequence). The V end was cut by 0 bases, the J end by 6 bases, with 14 bases between. The CDR3 has 16 amino acids.

This clonotype was seen more than once but under ten times. In DNA form, the CDR3 reads TGTGCCAGCAGCCCGGCGGTTGGTCCCAACTACGAGCAGTACTTC. Encoded protein: CASSPAVGPNYEQYF. The chain is built from TRBV5-4 and TRBJ2-7; unclear D gene. Trimming cost V 4 bases and J 3 bases, with 17 bases left between them. The germline CDR1 and CDR2 sequences are SGHNT and YYREEE (reference sequence). The length of the CDR3 is 15 residues.

This clonotype was observed a few times. The rearrangement joins TRBV2 to TRBJ2-2, with TRBD2 matching over 14 bases. In germline, CDR1 is SNHLY, CDR2 FYNNEI. Trimming cost V 4 bases and J 6 bases; bases outside gene matches: 19. The CDR3 sequence is 21 residues long. The CDR3 sequence is CASSVPADFGLAGGWSGELFF. The CDR3 DNA is TGTGCCAGCAGTGTTCCGGCGGACTTCGGACTAGCGGGAGGATGGTCCGGGGAGCTGTTTTTT.

This clonotype was seen ten or more times. The rearrangement joins TRBV6-2 or TRBV6-3 to TRBJ1-1, with 9 bases lining up with TRBD1. Germline V lookup: CDR1 MNHEY, CDR2 SVGEGT. The CDR3 length is 16 residues. V trimming: 4 bases; J trimming: 4 bases; junction bases outside the gene matches: 10. The chain's CDR3 is CASSSPFKGQGTEAFF. CDR3 sequence (DNA): TGTGCCAGCAGTTCCCCCTTTAAGGGACAGGGCACTGAAGCTTTCTTT.

This clonotype was seen more than once but under ten times. The genes are TRBV3-1 and TRBJ2-1; D call uncertain. Germline loops: CDR1 LGHDT, CDR2 YNNKEL (reference sequence). This CDR3 has 14 amino acids. The germline V and J ends were trimmed by 5 bases and 5 bases, with 13 bases remaining between them. CDR3 region: CASSALLLNNEQFF. The CDR3 nucleotides read TGTGCCAGCAGCGCCCTACTACTAAACAATGAGCAGTTCTTC.

In the case of this clonotype: Since a much larger clone is just one base distant, this may be a read error. This sequence joins TRBV20-1 and TRBJ2-3, with 7 bases aligning to TRBD1. The CDR3 has 15 residues. The germline gives CDR1 DFQATT, CDR2 SNEGSKA (reference sequence). The J segment lost 2 bases and the V segment lost 6 bases, leaving 11 bases of the junction unmatched. The CDR3 region has the DNA TGCAGTGCGCTCTCCAGACAGGGCAACACAGATACGCAGTATTTT. It codes for CSALSRQGNTDTQYF.

This clonotype was observed many times. V usage is TRBV7-9 and J usage is TRBJ2-7; TRBD1 is a possible D gene (6 bases). Germline V CDR1 and CDR2: SEHNR, FQNEAQ (reference sequence). Trimming removed 0 bases from V and 3 bases from J, with 9 bases in between. CDR3 length equals 14 residues. This CDR3 reads CASSLAPGDYEQYF. CDR3 bases: TGTGCCAGCAGCTTAGCACCAGGGGACTACGAGCAGTACTTC.

Many counts were recorded for this clonotype. V is TRBV3-1 and J is TRBJ2-3; D remains ambiguous. With 4 bases removed from V and 6 bases from J, the gap between germline ends came to 14 bases. Germline loops: CDR1 LGHDT, CDR2 YNNKEL (reference sequence). The CDR3 spans 14 residues. This CDR3 is CASSLEVGWDTQYF. CDR3 DNA: TGTGCCAGCAGCCTCGAGGTCGGGTGGGATACGCAGTATTTT.

This clonotype was picked up many times. This sequence joins TRBV7-2 and TRBJ2-1, with TRBD2 as a possible D gene (5 bases). Between the trimmed V and J ends, which lost 7 bases and 0 bases, there was a span of 19 bases. CDR1 and CDR2 from the germline V gene are SGHTA and FQGNSA. The CDR3 runs 17 residues. The CDR3 region is CASTSQSGSLSYNEQFF. In nucleotides, the CDR3 is TGTGCCAGCACCTCCCAGAGTGGGAGCCTCTCCTACAATGAGCAGTTCTTC.

There are many counts of this clonotype. The V and J genes are TRBV6-5 and TRBJ2-3; D may correspond to TRBD1 or TRBD2 (5 bases each). The CDR3 sequence is 17 residues long. Germline V gives CDR1 MNHEY, CDR2 SVGAGI. V was cut by 0 bases and J by 4 bases, with 17 bases left in between. CDR3 in amino acids: CASSYSRGSGPPDTQYF. In DNA, the CDR3 is TGTGCCAGCAGTTACTCCCGGGGCAGCGGACCGCCAGATACGCAGTATTTT.

V is TRBV11-3 and J is TRBJ2-7; maybe TRBD1 (5 bases). The CDR3 totals 14 residues. The V end was cut by 3 bases, the J end by 5 bases, with 14 bases between. Germline-derived CDR1 and CDR2 are SGHNT and YENEEA. The CDR3 bases are TGTGCCAGCAGCTTTAATGAGGACATCCACGAGCAGTACTTC. It yields the protein CASSFNEDIHEQYF.

Worth noting for this clonotype: This could be a read error, since a much larger clone is one nucleotide away. This chain links TRBV7-9 with TRBJ2-5; unclear D gene. Trimming shortened V by 4 bases and J by 1 base, and 10 bases separated the two germline ends. CDR3 length: 14 residues. Germline V gene sequence: CDR1 SEHNR, CDR2 FQNEAQ (reference sequence). The CDR3 DNA reads TGTGCCAGCAGCTCACAGTGGACCCAAGAGACCCAGTACTTC. Encoded protein: CASSSQWTQETQYF.

V gene TRBV28 combines with J gene TRBJ2-7; 7 bases map to TRBD2. The CDR3 is made up of 14 amino acids. Germline V gene data show CDR1 as MDHEN and CDR2 as SYDVKM. V lost 3 bases, J lost 3 bases, and 5 bases stayed unmatched. The CDR3 coding sequence is TGTGCCAGCAGTTTCGCGGGGGACCGCTACGAGCAGTACTTC. Encoded protein: CASSFAGDRYEQYF.